These 17 T cell receptor beta chains originate from one sample sequenced in a study of blood T cell repertoires in COVID-19. Measured with immunoSEQ multiplex PCR; TCRdb has only the in-frame clones, and not every one. Among some 170,000 clones listed, 75% to 80% were seen once. The sequencing sample was made of peripheral blood. These receptor sequences come from a woman in her 70s with acute or convalescent COVID-19.

V is TRBV24-1 and J is TRBJ2-2, with D unresolved. CDR3 length equals 13 residues. V was cut by 2 bases and J by 8 bases, with 8 bases left in between. The germline CDR1 and CDR2 sequences are KGHDR and SFDVKD. The CDR3 reads CATSDSVFGELFF. The CDR3 DNA follows: TGTGCCACCAGTGATTCTGTATTTGGGGAGCTGTTTTTT.

The chain has TRBV29-1 and TRBJ1-2; no clear D gene. The germline V and J ends were trimmed by 0 bases and 6 bases, with 8 bases remaining between them. The CDR3 consists of 12 residues. Germline values: CDR1 SQVTM, CDR2 ANQGSEA. CDR3 region: CSVEDHGDGYTF. The CDR3 DNA follows: TGCAGCGTTGAAGATCACGGGGATGGCTACACCTTC. Variable domain in full (rest from reference TRBV29-1 and TRBJ1-2): SAVISQKPSRDICQRGTSLTIQCQVDSQVTMMFWYRQQPGQSLTLIATANQGSEATYESGFVIDKFPISRPNLTFSTLTVSNMSPEDSSIYLCSVEDHGDGYTFGSGTRLTVV.

This clone occurred a few times. This chain links TRBV19 with TRBJ2-2, with D possibly matching TRBD2 (6 bases). Per germline, CDR1 LNHDA and CDR2 SQIVND (reference sequence). The CDR3 consists of 13 residues. Trimming left V 9 bases short and J 6 bases short, with 14 bases between. Here the CDR3 DNA reads TGTGCCAGCCCGGGACTGGGGGCCGGGGAGCTGTTTTTT. The encoded protein is CASPGLGAGELFF. Filled out from reference TRBV19 and TRBJ2-2, the complete variable domain reads DGGITQSPKYLFRKEGQNVTLSCEQNLNHDAMYWYRQDPGQGLRLIYYSQIVNDFQKGDIAEGYSVSREKKESFPLTVTSAQKNPTAFYLCASPGLGAGELFFGEGSRLTVL.

In its sample, this clone was seen a few times. This rearrangement joins TRBV6-5 to TRBJ1-6; D not certain. Per germline, CDR1 MNHEY and CDR2 SVGAGI. This CDR3 has 13 amino acids. The V end was cut by 7 bases, the J end by 9 bases, with 13 bases between. The CDR3 is CASMRGRSSPLHF. CDR3 DNA sequence: TGTGCCAGCATGCGAGGGCGTAGTTCACCCCTCCACTTT.

This chain connects TRBV29-1 to TRBJ2-1, with D possibly TRBD2 on 7 matching bases. The germline CDR1 and CDR2 sequences are SQVTM and ANQGSEA. CDR3 size: 12 residues. The V gene lost 6 bases and the J gene lost 6 bases, with 12 bases spanning the gap. The CDR3 sequence: CSVGGLFNEQFF. Written as DNA, the CDR3 is TGCAGCGTCGGGGGGCTGTTCAATGAGCAGTTCTTC.

J is TRBJ1-6 and V is TRBV5-1; D gene unclear. Germline V CDR1 and CDR2: SGHRS, YFSETQ. The CDR3 is 14 amino acids. V lost 4 bases to trimming and J lost 7 bases, with 12 bases between them. This CDR3 is CASSPEVENSPLHF. Here the CDR3 DNA reads TGCGCCAGCAGCCCGGAGGTGGAAAATTCACCCCTCCACTTT.

The V gene is TRBV7-2, the J gene TRBJ2-1; 8 bases line up with TRBD2. The CDR3 loop spans 15 amino acids. The trim removed 1 base at V and 7 bases at J, leaving 6 bases unmatched. The V gene's germline CDR1 is SGHTA and CDR2 FQGNSA. The chain's CDR3 is CASSLGAGGQNEQFF. CDR3 DNA sequence: TGTGCCAGCAGCTTAGGCGCGGGAGGTCAGAATGAGCAGTTCTTC.

The rearrangement uses TRBV18 and TRBJ1-1; TRBD1 agrees at 7 bases. The germline V gene encodes CDR1 KGHSH and CDR2 LQKENI. The CDR3 consists of 16 residues. Losses at the gene ends were 4 bases for V and 1 base for J; bases not matched to a gene: 9. CDR3 sequence: CASSQSTGEWNTEAFF. In nucleotides, the CDR3 is TGTGCCAGCTCACAAAGCACAGGGGAGTGGAACACTGAAGCTTTCTTT.

This clone was seen a few times. The CDR3 nucleotides are TGTGCCAGCAGTCGGACAGGGAAATCAGCCCAGCCCCAGCATTTT. It yields the protein CASSRTGKSAQPQHF. The chain combines TRBV6-2 or TRBV6-3 with TRBJ1-5; TRBD1 matches 8 bases. Germline CDR1 MNHEY, CDR2 SVGEGT. This CDR3 is built from 15 residues. With 5 bases clipped from V and 7 bases from J, the junction kept 10 bases outside the gene matches.

The rearrangement links TRBV20-1 to TRBJ1-2; 11 nucleotides align to TRBD1. The CDR3 extends over 14 amino acids. V shed 3 bases, J shed 3 bases, and the junction held 3 bases outside the gene matches. Germline V CDR1 and CDR2: DFQATT, SNEGSKA (reference sequence). The CDR3 sequence is CSASVGQGDYGYTF. In DNA form, the CDR3 reads TGCAGTGCTAGTGTGGGACAGGGGGACTATGGCTACACCTTC.

The chain links TRBV2 to TRBJ1-4, with a possible D match to TRBD1 (6 bases). CDR3 length: 12 residues. Germline V gives CDR1 SNHLY, CDR2 FYNNEI. V was clipped by 2 bases and J by 11 bases, with 9 bases between them. CDR3 sequence: CASSESQGKLFF. The CDR3, as DNA: TGTGCCAGCAGTGAATCGCAGGGGAAACTGTTTTTT.

This chain joins TRBV3-1 (or the pseudogene TRBV3-2) and TRBJ2-2, with no clear D. This CDR3 spans 16 amino acids. The V gene's germline CDR1 is LGHDT and CDR2 YNNKEL (reference sequence). Trimming removed 0 bases at V and 2 bases at J, with 10 bases between. The CDR3 spells CASSQEPGRNTGELFF. Here the CDR3 DNA reads TGTGCCAGCAGCCAAGAACCAGGCCGTAACACCGGGGAGCTGTTTTTT.

The rearrangement links TRBV3-1 (or the pseudogene TRBV3-2) to TRBJ2-3; maybe TRBD2 (5 bases). The CDR3 loop spans 13 amino acids. Looked up from germline, CDR1 is LGHDT and CDR2 is YNNKEL (reference sequence). The ends were cut back, 9 bases at V and 1 base at J, with 11 bases in the middle. CDR3 residues: CASSEGGTDTQYF. CDR3 sequence (DNA): TGTGCCAGTTCTGAGGGAGGCACAGATACGCAGTATTTT.

This rearrangement joins TRBV5-8 to TRBJ2-7; D might be TRBD1 (6 bases). Germline V gene data show CDR1 as SGHTS and CDR2 as YDEGEE. The CDR3 sequence is 12 residues long. The V end lost 7 bases, the J end lost 0 bases, and 8 bases lay between the germline ends. The CDR3 region is CASRDNSYEQYF. CDR3 sequence (DNA): TGTGCCAGCCGGGACAACTCCTACGAGCAGTACTTC.

J is TRBJ1-1 and V is TRBV19; D is possibly TRBD1 (6 bases). The CDR3 totals 15 residues. Germline CDR1 and CDR2: LNHDA and SQIVND (reference sequence). V was shortened by 7 bases and J by 6 bases, with 21 bases between the two germline ends. The CDR3 DNA reads TGTGCCAGTATACAGGGAGTAGGGATAGTCGCTGAAGCTTTCTTT. The encoded protein is CASIQGVGIVAEAFF.

The chain recombines TRBV18 with TRBJ2-1; TRBD2 matches at 7 bases. The V gene end was trimmed by 0 bases and the J gene end by 7 bases; junction bases not matched to a gene: 12. The CDR3 is made up of 17 amino acids. Per the germline V gene, CDR1 is KGHSH and CDR2 is LQKENI. CDR3 sequence: CASSPPGGSDGRNEQFF. CDR3 nucleotides: TGTGCCAGCTCACCACCTGGCGGGAGTGATGGTAGGAATGAGCAGTTCTTC.

The V call is TRBV12-5, the J call TRBJ2-5; 8 bases align to TRBD2. The trim removed 8 bases at V and 5 bases at J, leaving 10 bases unmatched. The CDR3 runs 14 residues. Germline lookup yields CDR1 LGHNT and CDR2 FRNRAP. For the CDR3, the DNA is TGTGCTAGTAATAGCGGGACCTTCGGCGAGACCCAGTACTTC. Translated, it gives CASNSGTFGETQYF.